The 18 T cell receptor beta chains listed next were all sequenced from one sample in a study of blood T cell repertoires in COVID-19. Clones were read by immunoSEQ multiplex PCR, and TCRdb kept only the in-frame ones, dropping some. The table lists 230,000 or so clones, roughly 84% of them singletons. Material for sequencing was PBMCs or T cells enriched from blood (not recorded which). The origin of the receptors is a man aged 45 to 65 who had recovered from COVID-19.

The chain combines TRBV7-9 with TRBJ1-1; 8 bases fit TRBD1. V lost 5 bases and J lost 3; bases outside the gene matches: 11. Germline CDR1 reads SEHNR; CDR2 reads FQNEAQ (reference sequence). CDR3 length: 16 residues. The CDR3 sequence: CASSPQGAHSYTEAFF. In DNA, the CDR3 is TGTGCCAGCAGCCCTCAGGGGGCGCATTCCTACACTGAAGCTTTCTTT.

In this sample, this clone turned up many times. J is TRBJ2-1 and V is TRBV3-1 (or the pseudogene TRBV3-2), with TRBD2 matching over 9 bases. The V and J ends lost 3 bases and 9 bases, in that order; junction bases with no gene match: 21. Germline-derived CDR1 and CDR2 are LGHDT and YNNKEL (reference sequence). This CDR3 has 19 residues. This CDR3 reads CASSQKGLAGTAKVSEQFF. In nucleotides, the CDR3 is TGTGCCAGCAGCCAGAAGGGGCTAGCGGGAACAGCTAAGGTGAGTGAGCAGTTCTTC.

This clone came up once. This chain connects TRBV11-3 to TRBJ2-7, with D possibly TRBD1 on 6 matching bases. V gave up 5 bases and J gave up 2 bases, with 19 bases separating them. This CDR3 spans 16 amino acids. Germline V CDR1 and CDR2: SGHNT, YENEEA. For the CDR3, the DNA is TGTGCCAGCAGCCCTACCTACGACAGGAGAACCTACGAGCAGTACTTC. Translated, it gives CASSPTYDRRTYEQYF. The full variable domain, rest sourced from reference TRBV11-3 and TRBJ2-7, is EAGVVQSPRYKIIEKKQPVAFWCNPISGHNTLYWYLQNLGQGPELLIRYENEEAVDDSQLPKDRFSAERLKGVDSTLKIQPAELGDSAVYLCASSPTYDRRTYEQYFGPGTRLTVT.

V is TRBV5-4 and J is TRBJ1-3; a possible D gene is TRBD1 (6 bases). The V gene's germline CDR1 is SGHNT and CDR2 YYREEE (reference sequence). This CDR3 comprises 16 residues. V was cut by 4 bases and J by 0 bases, with 14 bases left in between. CDR3 coding DNA: TGTGCCAGCAGCCCGGGGGGGACATCCTCTGGAAACACCATATATTTT. Residues: CASSPGGTSSGNTIYF.

This clone was found a few times. The chain recombines TRBV18 with TRBJ2-2, with TRBD1 identical over 9 bases. The V segment lost 6 bases and the J segment 6 bases; nucleotides outside the gene matches: 11. The CDR3 length is 16 residues. The germline V gene encodes CDR1 KGHSH and CDR2 LQKENI. The CDR3 region is CASSRPGTGNSGELFF. DNA for the CDR3: TGTGCCAGCTCTCGTCCCGGGACAGGGAATTCCGGGGAGCTGTTTTTT.

V gene TRBV11-2 combines with J gene TRBJ2-2; 13 nucleotides agree with TRBD2. CDR1 and CDR2 (germline): SGHAT, FQNNGV. V dropped 1 base and J dropped 1; count of bases not matched to a gene: 0. The CDR3 runs 17 residues. The CDR3 DNA reads as TGTGCCAGCAGCTTAGGGACTAGCGGGGGGAACACCGGGGAGCTGTTTTTT. Translated: CASSLGTSGGNTGELFF.

This chain connects TRBV5-1 to TRBJ2-7; 9 bases are shared with TRBD1. CDR1 is SGHRS and CDR2 is YFSETQ in the germline V gene. Losses at the gene ends were 3 bases for V and 2 bases for J; bases not matched to a gene: 0. CDR3 length: 13 residues. Written as DNA, the CDR3 is TGCGCCAGCAGCTGGGACAGGGCCTACGAGCAGTACTTC. This translates into CASSWDRAYEQYF.

The chain has TRBV5-6 and TRBJ1-5, with a possible D match to TRBD1 (5 bases). The V gene's germline CDR1 is SGHDT and CDR2 YYEEEE. The CDR3 runs to 16 residues. Trimming cost V 0 bases and J 6 bases, with 16 bases left between them. CDR3 bases: TGTGCCAGCAGCTTGGGGCCGCTCGGTAGGGGTCAGCCCCAGCATTTT. Translated: CASSLGPLGRGQPQHF.

This clone showed up just once. The chain links TRBV7-8 to TRBJ2-7; 7 nucleotides align to TRBD1. V gave up 5 bases and J gave up 3 bases; unmatched junction bases: 4. Germline V gives CDR1 SGHVS, CDR2 FQNEAQ. This CDR3 comprises 13 residues. The CDR3: CASSKGQNYEQYF. The CDR3 bases are TGTGCCAGCAGCAAGGGACAGAACTACGAGCAGTACTTC.

This clone was counted a few times. The V and J genes are TRBV7-9 and TRBJ1-1; a possible D gene is TRBD1 (6 bases). V was cut by 5 bases and J by 0 bases, with 13 bases left in between. This CDR3 has 15 residues. Per germline, CDR1 SEHNR and CDR2 FQNEAQ (reference sequence). The CDR3 sequence is CASSISGVLNTEAFF. As DNA, the CDR3 is TGTGCCAGCAGCATTTCAGGGGTCCTGAACACTGAAGCTTTCTTT.

The chain employs TRBV18 and TRBJ1-5, with 9 nucleotides matching TRBD1. With V trimmed by 2 bases and J by 1 base, 3 bases remained unmatched. CDR3 length: 16 residues. Germline assignment: CDR1 KGHSH and CDR2 LQKENI. This CDR3 is CASSPTTGGSNQPQHF. CDR3 bases: TGTGCCAGCTCACCAACGACAGGGGGAAGCAATCAGCCCCAGCATTTT.

This clone was seen only a few times. V is TRBV6-5 and J is TRBJ1-2, with 10 bases fitting TRBD1. Germline CDR1 MNHEY, CDR2 SVGAGI. The CDR3 consists of 14 residues. J lost 10 bases, V lost 6 bases, and 11 bases had no gene match. CDR3 amino acids: CASSDSGTGVPYTF. The CDR3 coding sequence is TGTGCCAGCAGCGATTCGGGGACAGGGGTCCCCTACACCTTC.

This CDR3 reads CASSATSGRMETQYF. In DNA form, the CDR3 reads TGTGCCAGCAGCGCCACTAGCGGGAGGATGGAGACCCAGTACTTC. This chain connects TRBV9 to TRBJ2-5, with 12 nucleotides matching TRBD2. Trimming took 3 bases from V and 5 from J; bases not matched to a gene: 5. The CDR3 has 15 amino acids. Per the germline V gene, CDR1 is SGDLS and CDR2 is YYNGEE.

This clone was detected only once. The CDR3 is CASTDGAGGNYEQYF. The CDR3 region has the DNA TGTGCCAGTACCGATGGGGCGGGAGGAAACTACGAGCAGTACTTC. V is TRBV19 and J is TRBJ2-7; TRBD2 matches 8 bases. This CDR3 region has 15 residues. V shed 7 bases, J shed 3 bases, and the junction held 11 bases outside the gene matches. Germline V CDR1 and CDR2: LNHDA, SQIVND (reference sequence).

V is TRBV6-4 and J is TRBJ2-1, with 8 bases fitting TRBD2. The germline V gene encodes CDR1 MRHNA and CDR2 SNTAGT. V shed 4 bases, J shed 4 bases, and the junction held 6 bases outside the gene matches. The CDR3 totals 15 residues. The CDR3 here is CASSVHSGAYNEQFF. CDR3 coding DNA: TGTGCCAGCAGTGTCCATAGCGGGGCGTACAATGAGCAGTTCTTC.

The chain is built from TRBV5-1 and TRBJ1-6; D call uncertain. V lost 4 bases, J lost 5 bases, and 13 bases lay in between. The germline V gene encodes CDR1 SGHRS and CDR2 YFSETQ. The CDR3 is made up of 15 amino acids. In nucleotides, the CDR3 is TGCGCCAGCAGCCCGGAGGGATCCCATAATTCACCCCTCCACTTT. It is translated as CASSPEGSHNSPLHF.

CDR3 sequence: CASSLVEGRELFF. The CDR3 DNA reads as TGTGCCAGCAGTTTAGTTGAGGGCAGGGAGCTGTTTTTT. The rearrangement uses TRBV12-3 or TRBV12-4 and TRBJ2-2, with a tentative D call TRBD2 (5 bases). The CDR3 sequence is 13 residues long. V lost 1 base and J 9 bases, leaving 9 bases between the germline ends.

J is TRBJ1-1 and V is TRBV3-1 (or the pseudogene TRBV3-2); tentatively, D is TRBD1 (6 bases). The germline gives CDR1 LGHDT, CDR2 YNNKEL (reference sequence). Between the trimmed V and J ends, which lost 0 bases and 11 bases, there was a span of 19 bases. The CDR3 consists of 15 residues. The CDR3 loop reads CASSQEGRWGGRAFF. The CDR3 bases are TGTGCCAGCAGCCAAGAGGGAAGATGGGGGGGCCGGGCTTTCTTT.